This entry lists 21 T cell receptor beta chains sequenced from one sample in a study of blood T cells in healthy people across ages. A second PCR of roughly 7 to 11 cycles used a sample-barcoded 5' primer and a J-beta primer mix. Via MiXCR, TCRdb re-called the 5' RACE reads, giving one row per CDR3 protein. The table has 650,000 to 800,000 distinct CDR3 sequences, 40% to 50% seen once. The material sequenced was blood. These receptors were collected from a man aged 55 to 70 in good health.

The CDR3 bases are TGTGCCAGCAGCCCGCGACAGAGGGCGCGGAACACTGAAGCTTTCTTT. This sequence encodes CASSPRQRARNTEAFF. The chain uses TRBV14 and TRBJ1-1; possible D gene TRBD1, 5 bases. V lost 4 bases and J lost 1, with 16 bases in between. Per the germline V gene, CDR1 is SGHDN and CDR2 is FVKESK. The CDR3 has 16 residues.

The chain uses TRBV6-2 or TRBV6-3 and TRBJ2-3, with 10 bases matching TRBD2. From germline, CDR1 is MNHEY and CDR2 SVGEGT. The CDR3 runs 16 residues. V gave up 5 bases and J gave up 8 bases; unmatched junction bases: 13. CDR3 nucleotides: TGTGCCAGCAGTACCCTACTAGCGGGGAGCCCGGGTACGCAGTATTTT. Amino acids: CASSTLLAGSPGTQYF.

This clonotype showed up just once. The V call is TRBV20-1, the J call TRBJ2-4, with D possibly matching TRBD1 (6 bases). Looked up from germline, CDR1 is DFQATT and CDR2 is SNEGSKA (reference sequence). The germline V and J ends were trimmed by 3 bases and 2 bases, with 14 bases remaining between them. This CDR3 contains 15 residues. The CDR3 DNA sequence: TGCAGTGCTAGGGAAATCAGGGGATCCAAAAACATTCAGTACTTC. Translating gives CSAREIRGSKNIQYF.

V is TRBV7-2 and J is TRBJ2-5, with TRBD2 matching over 7 bases. The CDR3 has 16 residues. V shed 1 base and J 3 bases; nucleotides not matched to a gene: 8. The germline gives CDR1 SGHTA, CDR2 FQGNSA. The DNA for the CDR3 is TGTGCCAGCAGCTTAGTAGCGGCTAGCGGAAAAGAGACCCAGTACTTC. It specifies CASSLVAASGKETQYF.

This clonotype was observed many times. The chain is built from TRBV10-3 and TRBJ2-7; 8 bases match TRBD2. V was pared by 6 bases and J by 0 bases, with 7 bases of the junction left unmatched. Germline values: CDR1 ENHRY, CDR2 SYGVKD. The CDR3 consists of 15 residues. Here the CDR3 DNA reads TGTGCCATCAGCAGCGGGGGAACAAGCTCCTACGAGCAGTACTTC. Its translation: CAISSGGTSSYEQYF.

This clonotype turned up a few times. The rearrangement uses TRBV7-2 and TRBJ2-4; weak D call: TRBD2 (6 bases). The end of the DNA fits TRBJ2-7 better, so the J call may be wrong. Germline V lookup: CDR1 SGHTA, CDR2 FQGNSA. There are 13 residues in the CDR3. The CDR3 region is CASSPGGSLEQYF. The CDR3 DNA follows: TGTGCCAGCAGCCCCGGGGGTTCTCTCGAGCAGTACTTC.

The chain couples TRBV12-3 or TRBV12-4 to TRBJ2-1; possibly TRBD1 or TRBD2 for D (5 bases each). The CDR3 sequence is 15 residues long. V lost 6 bases to trimming and J lost 1 base, with 13 bases between them. Here the CDR3 reads CASRTNWGSYNEQFF. The CDR3 nucleotides are TGTGCCAGCAGGACGAATTGGGGGTCCTACAATGAGCAGTTCTTC.

This clonotype has more than one count but fewer than ten. V usage is TRBV4-3 and J usage is TRBJ2-3, with D possibly TRBD2 on 5 matching bases. The V end was cut by 4 bases, the J end by 0 bases, with 20 bases between. In germline, CDR1 is LGHNA, CDR2 YSLEER. The CDR3 covers 18 residues. CDR3 DNA sequence: TGCGCCAGCAGCCCAGAGTGTGCGGGCGACGATAGCACAGATACGCAGTATTTT. Encoded protein: CASSPECAGDDSTDTQYF.

This clonotype was seen a handful of times. This chain uses TRBV6-2 or TRBV6-3 with TRBJ2-3, with D maybe TRBD2 (6 bases). The ends were cut back, 8 bases at V and 3 bases at J, with 18 bases in the middle. The CDR3 loop spans 15 amino acids. Germline V gene data show CDR1 as MNHEY and CDR2 as SVGEGT. In DNA, the CDR3 is TGTGCCAGCTTACTGGGGCTAGCGCTGACAGATACGCAGTATTTT. Protein sequence: CASLLGLALTDTQYF.

The rearrangement joins TRBV5-1 to TRBJ2-1, with 10 bases lining up with TRBD2. Germline V gene lookup returns CDR1 SGHRS and CDR2 YFSETQ. The CDR3 has 15 amino acids. Trimming cost V 4 bases and J 3 bases; bases outside gene matches: 4. CDR3 sequence reads: CASSEWTSGYNEQFF. The DNA for the CDR3 is TGCGCCAGCAGCGAGTGGACTAGCGGCTACAATGAGCAGTTCTTC.

This clonotype occurred a few times. This may stem from a read error, because a much larger clone lies one nucleotide away. V is TRBV5-6 and J is TRBJ1-2; 7 positions agree with TRBD1. The ends lost 5 bases at V and 4 bases at J; junction bases unmatched: 5. This CDR3 is 13 amino acids long. Germline CDR1 and CDR2: SGHDT and YYEEEE. As DNA, the CDR3 is TGTGCCAGCAGTACCGGGACAGCCTATGGCTACACCTTC. Translated: CASSTGTAYGYTF.

The rearrangement uses TRBV6-2 or TRBV6-3 and TRBJ1-2, with unresolved D. Germline values: CDR1 MNHEY, CDR2 SVGEGT. CDR3 length equals 12 residues. Trimming removed 8 bases at V and 2 bases at J, with 9 bases between. The CDR3 nucleotides are TGTGCCAGCGGAGCAGTCAACTATGGCTACACCTTC. The encoded protein is CASGAVNYGYTF.

The J gene is TRBJ2-1, the V gene TRBV7-6; the D gene is possibly TRBD2 (7 bases). The CDR3 runs 19 residues. Germline values: CDR1 SGHVS, CDR2 FNYEAQ. Between the trimmed V and J ends, which lost 3 bases and 5 bases, there was a span of 26 bases. The CDR3 loop reads CASSFRSATWRGGDNEQFF. The DNA for the CDR3 is TGTGCCAGCAGCTTTCGGTCGGCAACCTGGAGGGGGGGGGACAATGAGCAGTTCTTC.

The V call is TRBV9, the J call TRBJ2-5, with 10 positions matching TRBD2. Germline V gives CDR1 SGDLS, CDR2 YYNGEE. J was trimmed by 11 bases and V by 3 bases; bases with no gene match: 19. This CDR3 region has 17 residues. The CDR3 nucleotides are TGTGCCAGCAGCGGAAGAGCCGGGACTAGCGAACACAATGAGCAGTACTTC. Its protein is CASSGRAGTSEHNEQYF.

A few counts support this clonotype. The V and J genes are TRBV9 and TRBJ1-6; no clear D. Germline CDR1 is SGDLS and CDR2 is YYNGEE. CDR3 length: 16 residues. Trimming shortened V by 3 bases and J by 1 base, and 11 bases separated the two germline ends. The CDR3 protein is CASSDRVGSYNSPLHF. DNA of the CDR3: TGTGCCAGCAGCGATCGGGTGGGGTCCTATAATTCACCCCTCCACTTT.

The gene calls are TRBV7-2 and TRBJ1-5; maybe TRBD1 (5 bases). CDR1 is SGHTA, CDR2 FQGNSA, per germline. V lost 2 bases and J 0 bases, leaving 11 bases between the germline ends. This CDR3 spans 16 amino acids. CDR3 sequence (DNA): TGTGCCAGCAGCTTAAGGGCAGGGTATAGCAATCAGCCCCAGCATTTT. Its protein is CASSLRAGYSNQPQHF.

V and J are TRBV7-9 and TRBJ2-7, with 11 bases fitting TRBD1. CDR3 length equals 16 residues. In germline, CDR1 is SEHNR, CDR2 FQNEAQ (reference sequence). Unmatched junction bases numbered 7, after V lost 0 bases and J lost 6 bases. Here the CDR3 reads CASSLAPGQGVGEQYF. The CDR3 DNA reads as TGTGCCAGCAGCTTAGCGCCGGGACAGGGGGTTGGCGAGCAGTACTTC.

This clonotype has a single count. The V call is TRBV3-1, the J call TRBJ2-5; tentatively, D is TRBD2 (6 bases). The germline gives CDR1 LGHDT, CDR2 YNNKEL (reference sequence). Trimming shortened V by 4 bases and J by 2 bases, and 11 bases separated the two germline ends. There are 14 residues in the CDR3. For the CDR3, the DNA is TGTGCCAGCAGCCCGGCGGAGGGACAAGAGACCCAGTACTTC. Its translation: CASSPAEGQETQYF.

As concerns this clonotype: A read error may account for a junction end that differs from germline. The genes are TRBV7-6 and TRBJ2-3; 11 bases map to TRBD2. This CDR3 comprises 17 residues. Germline CDR1 reads SGHVS; CDR2 reads FNYEAQ. CDR3 in DNA: TGTGCCAGCAGCTGGCCTGTTAGCGGGGGGGCTGCAGATATGCAGTATTTT. Its translation: CASSWPVSGGAADMQYF.

The chain has TRBV10-3 and TRBJ2-5; 7 nucleotides agree with TRBD1. The better agreement between TRBJ2-4 and the DNA end casts doubt on the J call. Germline assignment: CDR1 ENHRY and CDR2 SYGVKD. This CDR3 is 11 amino acids long. CDR3 sequence (DNA): TGTGCCATCAGACAGGGGAACATTCAGTACTTC. Translating it yields CAIRQGNIQYF.

The rearrangement links TRBV6-1 to TRBJ2-3, with 12 bases identical to TRBD2. The ends lost 5 bases at V and 8 bases at J; junction bases unmatched: 14. Germline CDR1 reads MNHNS; CDR2 reads SASEGT. The CDR3 sequence is 17 residues long. The CDR3 bases are TGTGCCAGCAGTCTTCGGACTAGCGGGGTTTTCGGTGGTACGCAGTATTTT. Translated, it gives CASSLRTSGVFGGTQYF.